The 28 T cell receptor beta chains in this list originate from one sample, sequenced in a study of control samples from healthy donors and cancer patients. TCRdb keeps only in-frame clones here, not all; method: immunoSEQ multiplex PCR. Here the sample spans about 47,000 clones, under 90% being singletons. Material for sequencing was blood. The receptors here all came from a man in his 70s in good health.

This clone was detected once. The chain joins TRBV5-1 to TRBJ2-2; 8 nucleotides line up with TRBD1. Looked up from germline, CDR1 is SGHRS and CDR2 is YFSETQ. Trimming removed 6 bases from V and 7 bases from J; junction bases left unmatched: 11. This CDR3 region has 15 residues. The CDR3 region has the DNA TGCGCCAGCACCCGAGGACAGGGAGCTCTCGGGGAGCTGTTTTTT. Amino acid sequence: CASTRGQGALGELFF.

CDR3 nucleotide sequence: TGTGCCAGCAGCTTAGTCCCCATGGGCCCCTCTGGAAACACCATATATTTT. This gives the protein CASSLVPMGPSGNTIYF. The chain employs TRBV11-2 and TRBJ1-3; the D is unclear. The CDR3 covers 17 residues. CDR1 SGHAT and CDR2 FQNNGV come from the germline V gene. V dropped 1 base and J dropped 0 bases, with 13 bases sitting between them.

V and J are TRBV5-1 and TRBJ1-1, with D possibly being TRBD1 (5 bases). The V end lost 1 base, the J end lost 1 base, and 8 bases lay between the germline ends. The CDR3 extends over 14 amino acids. Germline loops: CDR1 SGHRS, CDR2 YFSETQ. The CDR3 protein is CASSLQGSNTEAFF. The CDR3 DNA sequence: TGCGCCAGCAGCTTGCAGGGATCGAACACTGAAGCTTTCTTT. The whole variable domain, filled in from reference TRBV5-1 and TRBJ1-1, reads KAGVTQTPRYLIKTRGQQVTLSCSPISGHRSVSWYQQTPGQGLQFLFEYFSETQRNKGNFPGRFSGRQFSNSRSEMNVSTLELGDSALYLCASSLQGSNTEAFFGQGTRLTVV.

The chain joins TRBV19 to TRBJ1-6, with D perhaps matching TRBD1 (6 bases). The CDR3 has 14 amino acids. V lost 9 bases to trimming and J lost 2 bases, with 11 bases between them. The V gene's germline CDR1 is LNHDA and CDR2 SQIVND (reference sequence). For the CDR3, the DNA is TGTGCCAGCACGGGACACACCTATAATTCACCCCTCCACTTT. Translation gives CASTGHTYNSPLHF.

This clone was seen a handful of times. The CDR3 DNA reads as TGCGCCAGCAGCTTGGATCAAAATTCACCCCTCCACTTT. This encodes CASSLDQNSPLHF. The chain combines TRBV5-1 with TRBJ1-6; D remains ambiguous. V gave up 0 bases and J gave up 7 bases, with 5 bases separating them. CDR3 length equals 13 residues. CDR1 and CDR2 from the germline V gene are SGHRS and YFSETQ.

The chain uses TRBV5-4 and TRBJ2-1, with D unclear. Germline CDR1 is SGHNT and CDR2 is YYREEE (reference sequence). The CDR3 runs to 15 residues. Trimming pared 0 bases from V and 8 bases from J, leaving 15 bases between. CDR3 region: CASSLGLDRFYEQFF. The CDR3 DNA reads TGTGCCAGCAGCTTGGGGCTAGATCGATTCTATGAGCAGTTCTTC.

The chain has TRBV5-1 and TRBJ2-5; D gene ambiguous. V dropped 5 bases and J dropped 2 bases, with 16 bases sitting between them. Germline loops: CDR1 SGHRS, CDR2 YFSETQ. The CDR3 covers 15 residues. CDR3 region: CASRQVNTAQETQYF. In nucleotides, the CDR3 is TGCGCCAGCAGACAAGTTAATACTGCACAAGAGACCCAGTACTTC.

V and J are TRBV5-5 and TRBJ1-2, with unresolved D. V was trimmed by 5 bases and J by 0 bases, leaving 8 bases between them. The germline gives CDR1 SGHKS, CDR2 YYEKEE (reference sequence). The CDR3 length is 13 residues. CDR3 loop: CASRGQPNYGYTF. In DNA form, the CDR3 reads TGTGCCAGCAGGGGTCAGCCTAACTATGGCTACACCTTC.

The rearrangement joins TRBV20-1 to TRBJ1-2; D unresolved. Trimming removed 5 bases at V and 7 bases at J, with 2 bases between. The germline CDR1 and CDR2 sequences are DFQATT and SNEGSKA (reference sequence). The CDR3 spans 8 residues. In DNA, the CDR3 is TGCAGTGCTCCTGGCTACACCTTC. Its translation: CSAPGYTF.

This clone has only a few counts. This chain joins TRBV10-3 and TRBJ1-5, with 10 bases that match TRBD1. V lost 2 bases and J lost 6; bases outside the gene matches: 4. The germline V gene has CDR1 ENHRY and CDR2 SYGVKD. The CDR3 extends over 15 amino acids. The CDR3 is CAISEPGTGAQPQHF. As DNA, the CDR3 is TGTGCCATCAGTGAGCCCGGGACAGGGGCTCAGCCCCAGCATTTT.

The chain has TRBV18 and TRBJ2-7, with D perhaps TRBD2 (6 bases). Trimming stripped 5 bases from V and 6 bases from J, with 20 bases between. Germline loops: CDR1 KGHSH, CDR2 LQKENI. This CDR3 region has 15 residues. DNA of the CDR3: TGTGCCAGCTCAAACTACGGGACTCGGGGGTCCGAGCAGTACTTC. Its translation is CASSNYGTRGSEQYF.

In its sample, this clone was seen a few times. The rearrangement links TRBV5-4 to TRBJ1-2; 7 positions match TRBD1. From germline, CDR1 is SGHNT and CDR2 YYREEE (reference sequence). Trimming removed 4 bases from V and 8 bases from J; junction bases left unmatched: 8. The CDR3 has 13 amino acids. The CDR3 DNA sequence: TGTGCCAGCAGCAACGACAGGGTTCGGGGCTACACCTTC. Protein sequence: CASSNDRVRGYTF. Full variable domain (outside the CDR3, taken from reference TRBV5-4 and TRBJ1-2): ETGVTQSPTHLIKTRGQQVTLRCSSQSGHNTVSWYQQALGQGPQFIFQYYREEENGRGNFPPRFSGLQFPNYSSELNVNALELDDSALYLCASSNDRVRGYTFGSGTRLTVV.

The rearrangement links TRBV7-2 to TRBJ1-1; no clear D gene. The CDR3 consists of 12 residues. The V end lost 2 bases, the J end lost 6 bases, and 7 bases lay between the germline ends. From germline, CDR1 is SGHTA and CDR2 FQGNSA. The CDR3 sequence is CASSLNAAEAFF. In DNA form, the CDR3 reads TGTGCCAGCAGCTTAAACGCCGCTGAAGCTTTCTTT.

This chain links TRBV6-1 with TRBJ2-5, with 12 positions matching TRBD2. The V gene end was trimmed by 1 base and the J gene end by 5 bases; junction bases not matched to a gene: 2. The CDR3 covers 15 residues. Germline lookup yields CDR1 MNHNS and CDR2 SASEGT. The CDR3 here is CASSEGLAGGETQYF. The CDR3 coding sequence is TGTGCCAGCAGTGAAGGGCTAGCGGGAGGGGAGACCCAGTACTTC.

The chain links TRBV7-8 to TRBJ2-3, with D uncertain. Germline V gene data show CDR1 as SGHVS and CDR2 as FQNEAQ. The CDR3 runs 14 residues. Trimming cost V 5 bases and J 6 bases, with 15 bases left between them. The DNA of the CDR3 is TGTGCCAGCAGCCGACTCGCGGCCCTGGATACGCAGTATTTT. Translating it yields CASSRLAALDTQYF.

This sequence joins TRBV27 and TRBJ1-6; D remains ambiguous. Germline V CDR1 and CDR2: MNHEY, SMNVEV (reference sequence). The ends were cut back, 8 bases at V and 6 bases at J, with 17 bases in the middle. This CDR3 region has 15 residues. The CDR3 spells CASSRHLRGNSPLHF. The DNA for the CDR3 is TGTGCCAGCTCCCGACACCTTCGGGGTAATTCACCCCTCCACTTT.

The J gene is TRBJ2-2, the V gene TRBV13; 10 bases match TRBD1. The germline CDR1 and CDR2 sequences are PRHDT and FYEKMQ (reference sequence). The CDR3 is 15 residues long. With 4 bases clipped from V and 7 bases from J, the junction kept 6 bases outside the gene matches. This chain's CDR3 is CASSSWDRGGGELFF. CDR3 DNA: TGTGCCAGCAGCTCTTGGGACAGGGGAGGCGGGGAGCTGTTTTTT.

This clone turned up a few times. The chain couples TRBV29-1 to TRBJ1-1; D not resolved. V was shortened by 7 bases and J by 6 bases, with 9 bases between the two germline ends. Per germline, CDR1 SQVTM and CDR2 ANQGSEA. The CDR3 is 10 residues long. In DNA form, the CDR3 reads TGCAGCGATTTGGGCCCTGAAGCTTTCTTT. This sequence encodes CSDLGPEAFF.

For this clone: This same CDR3 is encoded by further DNA sequences in the sample. The chain carries TRBV6-5 and TRBJ1-1, with D perhaps matching TRBD1 (6 bases). This CDR3 contains 12 residues. Germline V gene sequence: CDR1 MNHEY, CDR2 SVGAGI. The V end lost 5 bases, the J end lost 4 bases, and 8 bases lay between the germline ends. The CDR3 coding sequence is TGTGCCAGCAGTACAGGGTTCACTGAAGCTTTCTTT. Protein: CASSTGFTEAFF.

This chain uses TRBV11-2 with TRBJ1-2, with D possibly being TRBD1 (5 bases). Trimming stripped 4 bases from V and 2 bases from J, with 8 bases between. In germline, CDR1 is SGHAT, CDR2 FQNNGV. This CDR3 spans 13 amino acids. The chain's CDR3 is CASSSQGNYGYTF. For the CDR3, the DNA is TGTGCCAGCAGCTCGCAGGGAAACTATGGCTACACCTTC.

The chain combines TRBV28 with TRBJ2-7; D gene unclear. Germline lookup yields CDR1 MDHEN and CDR2 SYDVKM. This CDR3 has 13 residues. Trimming removed 5 bases at V and 2 bases at J, with 10 bases between. CDR3 bases: TGTGCCAGCAGTGATCAGGTTCCCTACGAGCAGTACTTC. It yields the protein CASSDQVPYEQYF.

J is TRBJ2-1 and V is TRBV5-1, with 8 bases identical to TRBD2. Germline loops: CDR1 SGHRS, CDR2 YFSETQ. The trim removed 4 bases at V and 5 bases at J, leaving 11 bases unmatched. CDR3 length equals 16 residues. The CDR3 sequence is CASSLGDLAGHNEQFF. CDR3 sequence (DNA): TGCGCCAGCAGCCTGGGAGATCTAGCGGGTCACAATGAGCAGTTCTTC.

J is TRBJ2-3 and V is TRBV19; possible D gene TRBD2, 5 bases. The CDR3 runs 13 residues. Trimming removed 4 bases at V and 5 bases at J, with 10 bases between. Germline V gene sequence: CDR1 LNHDA, CDR2 SQIVND (reference sequence). The CDR3 DNA reads as TGTGCCAGTAGTAACACTAGAAAAGATACGCAGTATTTT. Translating it yields CASSNTRKDTQYF.

J is TRBJ1-5 and V is TRBV28; no reliable D call. The CDR3 is 17 amino acids. Trimming took 6 bases from V and 2 from J, leaving 20 bases between them. Germline assignment: CDR1 MDHEN and CDR2 SYDVKM. The CDR3: CASSPTGVSGGNQPQHF. The CDR3 DNA is TGTGCCAGCAGCCCCACGGGCGTCAGCGGCGGCAATCAGCCCCAGCATTTT.

The V and J genes are TRBV6-5 and TRBJ1-4; perhaps TRBD1 as D (5 bases). The length of the CDR3 is 14 residues. V was clipped by 2 bases and J by 5 bases, with 9 bases between them. Germline V lookup: CDR1 MNHEY, CDR2 SVGAGI. The CDR3 DNA reads TGTGCCAGCAGTTACGACAGCGTGAATGAAAAACTGTTTTTT. Encoded protein: CASSYDSVNEKLFF.

This chain uses TRBV29-1 with TRBJ2-5; TRBD2 matches 11 bases. Trimming cost V 6 bases and J 5 bases; bases outside gene matches: 8. This CDR3 contains 14 residues. Germline V gene sequence: CDR1 SQVTM, CDR2 ANQGSEA. DNA for the CDR3: TGCAGCGTCTCCCTACTAGCGGGAGTGGAGACCCAGTACTTC. It is translated as CSVSLLAGVETQYF.

The chain carries TRBV5-1 and TRBJ2-7, with D perhaps matching TRBD2 (6 bases). The V end was cut by 4 bases, the J end by 5 bases, with 10 bases between. The CDR3 contains 12 residues. The V gene's germline CDR1 is SGHRS and CDR2 YFSETQ. CDR3 DNA sequence: TGCGCCAGCAGCGTAGGGAGGAACGAGCAGTACTTC. This translates into CASSVGRNEQYF.

CDR3 coding DNA: TGTGCCAGTAGGGCACCCATGAACACTGAAGCTTTCTTT. This gives the protein CASRAPMNTEAFF. The chain couples TRBV19 to TRBJ1-1; D is uncertain. Looked up from germline, CDR1 is LNHDA and CDR2 is SQIVND (reference sequence). Trimming removed 6 bases at V and 0 bases at J, with 8 bases between. The CDR3 sequence is 13 residues long.